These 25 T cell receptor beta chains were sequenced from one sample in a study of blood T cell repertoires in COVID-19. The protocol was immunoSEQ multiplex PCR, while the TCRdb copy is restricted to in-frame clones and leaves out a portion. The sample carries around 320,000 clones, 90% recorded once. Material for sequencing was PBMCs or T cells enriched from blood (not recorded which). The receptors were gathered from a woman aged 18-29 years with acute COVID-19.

This CDR3 is CASSPTGLGTGELFF. CDR3 nucleotides: TGTGCCAGCAGCCCCACCGGACTCGGCACCGGGGAGCTGTTTTTT. This chain connects TRBV28 to TRBJ2-2; tentative D call: TRBD2 (5 bases). The CDR3 is 15 residues long. Germline V CDR1 and CDR2: MDHEN, SYDVKM. The V end lost 6 bases, the J end lost 4 bases, and 15 bases lay between the germline ends.

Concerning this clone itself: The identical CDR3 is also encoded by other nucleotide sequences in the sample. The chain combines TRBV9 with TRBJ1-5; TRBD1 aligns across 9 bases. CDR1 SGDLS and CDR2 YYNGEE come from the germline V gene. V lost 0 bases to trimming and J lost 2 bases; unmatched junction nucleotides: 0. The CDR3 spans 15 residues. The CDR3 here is CASSVGTGGNQPQHF. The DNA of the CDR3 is TGTGCCAGCAGCGTAGGGACAGGGGGCAATCAGCCCCAGCATTTT.

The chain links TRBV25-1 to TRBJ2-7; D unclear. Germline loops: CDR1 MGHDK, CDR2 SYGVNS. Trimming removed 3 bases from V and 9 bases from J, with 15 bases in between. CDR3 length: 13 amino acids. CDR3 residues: CASSEVAAPRQYF. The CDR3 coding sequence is TGTGCCAGCAGTGAGGTGGCAGCTCCTAGGCAGTACTTC.

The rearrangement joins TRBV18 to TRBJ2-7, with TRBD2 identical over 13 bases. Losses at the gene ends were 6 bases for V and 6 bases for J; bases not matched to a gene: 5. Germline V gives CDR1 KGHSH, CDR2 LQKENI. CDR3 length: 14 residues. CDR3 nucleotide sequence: TGTGCCAGCTCCCCCGGGACTAGCGGGACCGAGCAGTACTTC. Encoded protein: CASSPGTSGTEQYF. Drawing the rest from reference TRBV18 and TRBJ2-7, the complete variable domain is NAGVMQNPRHLVRRRGQEARLRCSPMKGHSHVYWYRQLPEEGLKFMVYLQKENIIDESGMPKERFSAEFPKEGPSILRIQQVVRGDSAAYFCASSPGTSGTEQYFGPGTRLTVT.

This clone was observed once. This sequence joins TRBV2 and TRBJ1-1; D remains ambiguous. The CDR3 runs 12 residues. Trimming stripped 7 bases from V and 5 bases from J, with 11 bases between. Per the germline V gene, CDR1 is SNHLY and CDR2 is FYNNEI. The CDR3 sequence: CASIPAGTEAFF. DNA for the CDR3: TGTGCCAGCATACCAGCGGGGACTGAAGCTTTCTTT.

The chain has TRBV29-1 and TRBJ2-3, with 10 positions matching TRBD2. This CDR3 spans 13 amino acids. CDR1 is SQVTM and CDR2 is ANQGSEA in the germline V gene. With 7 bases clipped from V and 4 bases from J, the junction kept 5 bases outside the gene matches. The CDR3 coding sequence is TGCAGCGGGGAAGCGGGAGGGCCAGATACGCAGTATTTT. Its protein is CSGEAGGPDTQYF.

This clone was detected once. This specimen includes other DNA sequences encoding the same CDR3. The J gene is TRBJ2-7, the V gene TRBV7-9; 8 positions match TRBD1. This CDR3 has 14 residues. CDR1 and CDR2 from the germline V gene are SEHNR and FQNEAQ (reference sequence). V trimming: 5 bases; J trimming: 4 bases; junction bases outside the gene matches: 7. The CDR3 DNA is TGTGCCAGCAGCCCCCGACAGGGGCGGTACGAGCAGTACTTC. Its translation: CASSPRQGRYEQYF.

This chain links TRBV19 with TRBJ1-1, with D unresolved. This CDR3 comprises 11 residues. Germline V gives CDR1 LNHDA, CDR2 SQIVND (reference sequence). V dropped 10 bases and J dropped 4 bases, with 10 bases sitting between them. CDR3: CATRGFTEAFF. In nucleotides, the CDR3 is TGTGCCACACGGGGTTTCACTGAAGCTTTCTTT.

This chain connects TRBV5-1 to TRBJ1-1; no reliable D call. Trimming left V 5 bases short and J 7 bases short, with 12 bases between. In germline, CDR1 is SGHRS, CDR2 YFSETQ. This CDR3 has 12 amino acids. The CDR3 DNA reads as TGCGCCAGCAGAATTACGGCAGGTGAAGCTTTCTTT. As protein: CASRITAGEAFF.

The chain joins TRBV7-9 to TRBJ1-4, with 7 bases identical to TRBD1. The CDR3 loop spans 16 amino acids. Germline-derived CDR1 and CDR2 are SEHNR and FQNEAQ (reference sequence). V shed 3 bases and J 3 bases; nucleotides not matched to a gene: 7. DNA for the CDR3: TGTGCCAGCAGCTTCACCGCCGGGACAGCTAATGAAAAACTGTTTTTT. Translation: CASSFTAGTANEKLFF.

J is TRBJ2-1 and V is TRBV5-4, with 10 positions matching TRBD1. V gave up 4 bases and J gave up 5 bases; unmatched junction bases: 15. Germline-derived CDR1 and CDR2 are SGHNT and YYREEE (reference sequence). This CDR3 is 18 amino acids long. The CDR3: CASSRHATGGALNNEQFF. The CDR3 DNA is TGTGCCAGCAGCCGACACGCGACAGGGGGCGCCCTTAACAATGAGCAGTTCTTC.

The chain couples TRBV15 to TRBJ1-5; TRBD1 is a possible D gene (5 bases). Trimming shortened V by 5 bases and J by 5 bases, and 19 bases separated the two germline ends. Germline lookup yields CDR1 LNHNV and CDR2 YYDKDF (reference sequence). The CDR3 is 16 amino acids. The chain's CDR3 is CATSPEAGPRYQPQHF. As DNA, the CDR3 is TGTGCCACCAGCCCGGAGGCGGGGCCCCGTTATCAGCCCCAGCATTTT.

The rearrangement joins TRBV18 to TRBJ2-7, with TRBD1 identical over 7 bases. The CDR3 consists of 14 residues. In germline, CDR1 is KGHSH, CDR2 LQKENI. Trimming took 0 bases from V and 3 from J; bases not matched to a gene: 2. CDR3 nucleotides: TGTGCCAGCTCACCACCTTGGGACAGCTACGAGCAGTACTTC. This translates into CASSPPWDSYEQYF.

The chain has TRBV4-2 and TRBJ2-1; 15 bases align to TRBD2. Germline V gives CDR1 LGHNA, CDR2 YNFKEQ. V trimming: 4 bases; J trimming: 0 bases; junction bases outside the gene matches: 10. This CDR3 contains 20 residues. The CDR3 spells CASSRDPGTSGGSSYNEQFF. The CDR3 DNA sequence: TGTGCCAGCAGCCGAGATCCCGGGACTAGCGGGGGGAGCTCCTACAATGAGCAGTTCTTC.

CDR3 protein: CASSPLGSGNTIYF. The CDR3 nucleotides are TGTGCCAGCAGCCCTCTGGGGAGTGGAAACACCATATATTTT. V usage is TRBV27 and J usage is TRBJ1-3; D unresolved. Deletions cut 6 bases from V and 3 bases from J, with 12 bases between. The CDR3 is 14 residues long. Germline V gene lookup returns CDR1 MNHEY and CDR2 SMNVEV (reference sequence).

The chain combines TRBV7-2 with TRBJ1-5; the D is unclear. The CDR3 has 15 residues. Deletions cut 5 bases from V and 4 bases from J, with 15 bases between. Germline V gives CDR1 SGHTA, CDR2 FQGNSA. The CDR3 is CASSRFEAGNQPQHF. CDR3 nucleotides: TGTGCCAGCAGCCGGTTCGAGGCTGGTAATCAGCCCCAGCATTTT.

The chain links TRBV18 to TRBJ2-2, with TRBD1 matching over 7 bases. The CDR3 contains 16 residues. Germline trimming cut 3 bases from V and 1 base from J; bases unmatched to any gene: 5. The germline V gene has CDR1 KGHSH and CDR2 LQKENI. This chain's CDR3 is CASSPFWTGNTGELFF. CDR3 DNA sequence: TGTGCCAGCTCACCTTTTTGGACAGGGAACACCGGGGAGCTGTTTTTT.

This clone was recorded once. In DNA, the CDR3 is TGTGCCAGCAGCCCGGGGAGGACAGGGGGTAACACCATATATTTT. Translated: CASSPGRTGGNTIYF. The chain joins TRBV5-5 to TRBJ1-3, with 10 bases aligning to TRBD1. The V gene's germline CDR1 is SGHKS and CDR2 YYEKEE (reference sequence). This CDR3 spans 15 amino acids. Germline trimming cut 4 bases from V and 7 bases from J; bases unmatched to any gene: 8.

The CDR3 DNA reads TGTGCCAGCAGCTTGGGCATAAGGCGGAAGAACACTGAAGCTTTCTTT. Translation: CASSLGIRRKNTEAFF. The chain carries TRBV5-8 and TRBJ1-1; D not certain. CDR3 length equals 16 residues. The V end lost 0 bases, the J end lost 1 base, and 13 bases lay between the germline ends. CDR1 SGHTS and CDR2 YDEGEE come from the germline V gene.

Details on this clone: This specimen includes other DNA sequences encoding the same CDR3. The CDR3: CASSPLAGSYNEQFF. The CDR3 nucleotides read TGTGCCAGCTCACCGCTAGCGGGATCCTACAATGAGCAGTTCTTC. V usage is TRBV18 and J usage is TRBJ2-1; TRBD2 aligns across 9 bases. Trimming took 3 bases from V and 1 from J; bases not matched to a gene: 1. Germline V gene sequence: CDR1 KGHSH, CDR2 LQKENI. This CDR3 comprises 15 residues.

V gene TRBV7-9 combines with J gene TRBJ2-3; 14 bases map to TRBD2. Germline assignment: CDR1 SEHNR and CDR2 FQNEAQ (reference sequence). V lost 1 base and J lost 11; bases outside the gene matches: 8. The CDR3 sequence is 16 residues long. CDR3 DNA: TGTGCCAGCAGCTTAGGGGTCGGGACTAGCGGGGGAAGGCAGTATTTT. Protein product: CASSLGVGTSGGRQYF. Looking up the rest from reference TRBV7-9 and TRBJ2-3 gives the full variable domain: DTGVSQNPRHKITKRGQNVTFRCDPISEHNRLYWYRQTLGQGPEFLTYFQNEAQLEKSRLLSDRFSAERPKGSFSTLEIQRTEQGDSAMYLCASSLGVGTSGGRQYFGPGTRLTVL.

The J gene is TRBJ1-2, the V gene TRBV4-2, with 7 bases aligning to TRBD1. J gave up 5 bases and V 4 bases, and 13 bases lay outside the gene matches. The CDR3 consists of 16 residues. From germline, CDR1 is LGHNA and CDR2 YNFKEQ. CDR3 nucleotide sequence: TGTGCCAGCAGCCCCTTGGACAGGTCGGGCCTATATGGCTACACCTTC. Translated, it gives CASSPLDRSGLYGYTF.

CDR3 loop: CASGPGEGEETQYF. In DNA, the CDR3 is TGTGCTAGTGGTCCAGGGGAGGGAGAGGAGACCCAGTACTTC. The chain has TRBV12-5 and TRBJ2-5; D perhaps matches TRBD2 (7 bases). V lost 5 bases, J lost 5 bases, and 15 bases lay in between. Germline CDR1 reads LGHNT; CDR2 reads FRNRAP. This CDR3 spans 14 amino acids.

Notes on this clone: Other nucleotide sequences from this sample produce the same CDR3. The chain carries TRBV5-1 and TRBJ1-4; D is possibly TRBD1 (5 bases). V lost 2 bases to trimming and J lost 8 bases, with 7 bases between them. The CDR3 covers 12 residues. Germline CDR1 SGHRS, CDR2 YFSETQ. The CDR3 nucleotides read TGCGCCAGCAGCTTAACAGGAGAAAAACTGTTTTTT. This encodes CASSLTGEKLFF.

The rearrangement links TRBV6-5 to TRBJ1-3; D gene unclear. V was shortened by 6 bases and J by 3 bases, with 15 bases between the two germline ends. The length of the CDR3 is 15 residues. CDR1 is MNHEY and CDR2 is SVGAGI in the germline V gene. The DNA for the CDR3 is TGTGCCAGCAGCCTAATTCGGGTCCTTGGAAACACCATATATTTT. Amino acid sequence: CASSLIRVLGNTIYF.